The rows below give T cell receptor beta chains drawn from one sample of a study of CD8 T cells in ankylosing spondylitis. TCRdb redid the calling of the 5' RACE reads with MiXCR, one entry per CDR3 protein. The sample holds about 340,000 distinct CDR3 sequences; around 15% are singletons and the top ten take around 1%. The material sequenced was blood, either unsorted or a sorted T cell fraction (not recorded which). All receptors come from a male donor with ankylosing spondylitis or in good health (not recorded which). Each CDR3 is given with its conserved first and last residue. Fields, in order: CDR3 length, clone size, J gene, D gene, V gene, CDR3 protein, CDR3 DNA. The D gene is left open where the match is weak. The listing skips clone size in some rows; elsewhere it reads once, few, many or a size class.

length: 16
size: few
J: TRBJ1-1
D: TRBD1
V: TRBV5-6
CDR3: CASSPRRTGGYTEAFF
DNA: TGTGCCAGCAGCCCTCGAAGGACAGGGGGTTACACTGAAGCTTTCTTT

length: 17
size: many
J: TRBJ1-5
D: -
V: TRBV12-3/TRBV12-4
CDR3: CASSPTTGQKPFQPQHF
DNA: TGTGCCAGCAGCCCCACTACGGGGCAGAAACCCTTTCAGCCCCAGCATTTT

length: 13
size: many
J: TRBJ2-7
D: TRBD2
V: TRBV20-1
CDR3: CSARTGGSYEQYF
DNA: TGCAGTGCTAGAACGGGAGGATCCTACGAGCAGTACTTC

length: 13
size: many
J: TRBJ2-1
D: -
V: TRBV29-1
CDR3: CSVVLVSYNEQFF
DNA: TGCAGCGTTGTCCTCGTTTCCTACAATGAGCAGTTCTTC

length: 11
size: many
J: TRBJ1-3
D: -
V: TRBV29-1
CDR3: CSLLSGNTIYF
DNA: TGCAGCCTCCTCTCTGGAAACACCATATATTTT

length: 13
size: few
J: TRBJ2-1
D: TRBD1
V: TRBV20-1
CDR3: CSADRDRWTEQFF
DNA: TGCAGTGCGGATCGGGACAGATGGACTGAGCAGTTCTTC

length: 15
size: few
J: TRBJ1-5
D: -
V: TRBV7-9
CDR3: CASSLAGADNQPQHF
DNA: TGTGCCAGCAGCTTGGCGGGGGCCGACAATCAGCCCCAGCATTTT

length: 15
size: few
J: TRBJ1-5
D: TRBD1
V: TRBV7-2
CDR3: CASSSDRGSDQPQHF
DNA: TGTGCCAGCAGCTCAGACAGGGGTAGCGATCAGCCCCAGCATTTT

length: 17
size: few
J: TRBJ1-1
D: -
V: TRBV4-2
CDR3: CASSPGPSPLMNTEAFF
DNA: TGTGCCAGCAGCCCAGGGCCGTCCCCACTAATGAACACTGAAGCTTTCTTT

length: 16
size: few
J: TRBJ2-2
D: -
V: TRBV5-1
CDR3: CASSSAQTRGTGELFF
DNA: TGCGCCAGCAGCTCCGCCCAGACTAGGGGCACCGGGGAGCTGTTTTTT

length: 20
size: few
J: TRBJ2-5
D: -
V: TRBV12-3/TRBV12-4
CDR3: CASSLASDWRGRDPQETQYF
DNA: TGTGCCAGCAGTTTAGCATCCGATTGGAGGGGGAGGGACCCCCAAGAGACCCAGTACTTC

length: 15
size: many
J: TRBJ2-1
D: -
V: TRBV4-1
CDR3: CASSPLDRRYNEQFF
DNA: TGCGCCAGCAGCCCTCTGGACAGAAGGTACAATGAGCAGTTCTTC

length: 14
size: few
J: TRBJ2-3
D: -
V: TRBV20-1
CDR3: CSARGAASTDTQYF
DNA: TGCAGTGCTAGAGGAGCGGCTAGCACAGATACGCAGTATTTT

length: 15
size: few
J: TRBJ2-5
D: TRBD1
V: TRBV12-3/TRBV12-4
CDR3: CASSLRDRGQETQYF
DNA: TGTGCCAGCAGTCTTCGGGACAGGGGCCAAGAGACCCAGTACTTC

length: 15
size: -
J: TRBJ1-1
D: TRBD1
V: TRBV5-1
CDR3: CASSSRDRGLTEAFF
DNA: TGCGCCAGCAGCTCCCGGGACAGGGGGCTCACTGAAGCTTTCTTT

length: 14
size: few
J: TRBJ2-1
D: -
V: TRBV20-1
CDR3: CSAFSGTYSNEQFF
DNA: TGCAGTGCTTTCTCCGGGACTTACTCCAATGAGCAGTTCTTC

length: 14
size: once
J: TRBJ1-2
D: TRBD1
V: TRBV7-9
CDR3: CASSSRTGRYGYTF
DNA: TGTGCCAGCAGCTCGAGGACAGGAAGATATGGCTACACCTTC

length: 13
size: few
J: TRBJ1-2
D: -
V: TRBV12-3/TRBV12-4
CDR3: CASSFPDGYGYTF
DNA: TGTGCCAGCAGTTTCCCGGACGGCTATGGCTACACCTTC

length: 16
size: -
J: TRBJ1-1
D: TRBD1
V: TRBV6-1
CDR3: CASSDTGGALRTEAFF
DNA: TGTGCCAGCAGTGACACAGGGGGCGCACTGAGGACTGAAGCTTTCTTT

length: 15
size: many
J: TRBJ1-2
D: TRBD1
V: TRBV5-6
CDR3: CASSPDRGSGYGYTF
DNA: TGTGCCAGCAGCCCGGACAGGGGGTCGGGCTATGGCTACACCTTC